Below are 27 T cell receptor beta chains sequenced from a single sample in a study of sequential checkpoint blockade in melanoma. The method was immunoSEQ multiplex PCR; TCRdb's version includes in-frame clones alone and lacks a portion of them. The sample gives under 40,000 clones, 65% to 90% of which show up once; 22% is in the top ten. Stated treatment: randomized to nivolumab then ipilimumab (arm A) or the reverse (arm B). The sample consisted of CD8+ T cells sorted from blood (inferred from file names), taken from a patient given nivolumab and ipilimumab in sequence. These receptors all stem from a human donor with melanoma.

This clone was seen only a few times. The CDR3 DNA follows: TGTGCCAGCAGTCCTCTGTCCGGGGATTTAACCGAGCAGTACTTC. This codes for CASSPLSGDLTEQYF. The gene calls are TRBV27 and TRBJ2-7; TRBD2 is a possible D gene (5 bases). The germline V gene has CDR1 MNHEY and CDR2 SMNVEV (reference sequence). Trimming shortened V by 5 bases and J by 6 bases, and 20 bases separated the two germline ends. CDR3 length: 15 residues.

The CDR3 nucleotides read TGTGCCAGCAGTTACTCGGCGGACTATGGCTACACCTTC. Translation gives CASSYSADYGYTF. V gene TRBV6-5 combines with J gene TRBJ1-2; D remains ambiguous. The CDR3 is 13 residues long. Per germline, CDR1 MNHEY and CDR2 SVGAGI. V was shortened by 0 bases and J by 3 bases, with 5 bases between the two germline ends.

The J gene is TRBJ2-6, the V gene TRBV5-4; unclear D gene. Trimming shortened V by 0 bases and J by 3 bases, and 13 bases separated the two germline ends. CDR1 and CDR2 (germline): SGHNT, YYREEE (reference sequence). The CDR3 is 17 residues long. CDR3: CASSLVIWADGANVLTF. CDR3 bases: TGTGCCAGCAGCTTGGTTATTTGGGCTGATGGGGCCAACGTCCTGACTTTC.

The chain recombines TRBV27 with TRBJ2-1; the D gene is possibly TRBD2 (5 bases). The CDR3 spans 13 residues. The germline V and J ends were trimmed by 4 bases and 8 bases, with 12 bases remaining between them. Germline V gene data show CDR1 as MNHEY and CDR2 as SMNVEV (reference sequence). The CDR3 DNA reads as TGTGCCAGCAGTTCAGCGGTTACCGATGAGCAGTTCTTC. It translates to CASSSAVTDEQFF.

The gene calls are TRBV5-4 and TRBJ2-1; D remains ambiguous. Trimming took off 3 bases at V and 2 bases at J, with 12 bases between the two ends. This CDR3 spans 15 amino acids. CDR1 SGHNT and CDR2 YYREEE come from the germline V gene (reference sequence). For the CDR3, the DNA is TGTGCCAGCAGCTCCCCCGGTTTAACCTACAATGAGCAGTTCTTC. Translated: CASSSPGLTYNEQFF.

CDR3 DNA sequence: TGTGCCAGCAGTCCACAGGGGTGGGGCTCCTACAATGAGCAGTTCTTC. This encodes CASSPQGWGSYNEQFF. The gene calls are TRBV28 and TRBJ2-1; TRBD1 agrees at 7 bases. Losses at the gene ends were 5 bases for V and 0 bases for J; bases not matched to a gene: 7. In germline, CDR1 is MDHEN, CDR2 SYDVKM. This CDR3 has 16 residues.

The chain uses TRBV29-1 and TRBJ2-7; tentative D call: TRBD2 (5 bases). The CDR3 length is 15 residues. The ends were cut back, 0 bases at V and 2 bases at J, with 14 bases in the middle. The germline CDR1 and CDR2 sequences are SQVTM and ANQGSEA. In DNA, the CDR3 is TGCAGCGTTGAAGATTCGGGAAACCAGCCCTACGAGCAGTACTTC. Its protein product is CSVEDSGNQPYEQYF.

This chain connects TRBV9 to TRBJ2-5; D may be TRBD2 (5 bases). The CDR3 is 13 amino acids. Germline CDR1 and CDR2: SGDLS and YYNGEE. V lost 3 bases to trimming and J lost 3 bases, with 9 bases between them. CDR3 DNA sequence: TGTGCCAGCAGCGGGCCCGGGGAAGAGACCCAGTACTTC. Translation gives CASSGPGEETQYF.

J is TRBJ2-6 and V is TRBV5-4; tentatively, D is TRBD2 (6 bases). This CDR3 has 17 residues. The V end was cut by 3 bases, the J end by 0 bases, with 13 bases between. Germline CDR1 and CDR2: SGHNT and YYREEE (reference sequence). The CDR3 loop reads CASSYPGDFSGANVLTF. The CDR3 DNA is TGTGCCAGCAGCTACCCGGGGGATTTCTCTGGGGCCAACGTCCTGACTTTC.

The chain combines TRBV4-3 with TRBJ2-1; D uncertain. Germline V gene sequence: CDR1 LGHNA, CDR2 YSLEER. The V and J ends lost 0 bases and 4 bases respectively, with 7 bases between them. The CDR3 length is 14 residues. The DNA for the CDR3 is TGCGCCAGCAGCCAAGAGGGCAGTTACAATGAGCAGTTCTTC. Its translation is CASSQEGSYNEQFF.

The chain combines TRBV6-4 with TRBJ1-4, with D possibly matching TRBD1 (6 bases). The V end lost 8 bases, the J end lost 5 bases, and 12 bases lay between the germline ends. CDR1 and CDR2 (germline): MRHNA, SNTAGT. This CDR3 spans 13 amino acids. This CDR3 is CASRQDSNEKLFF. CDR3 in DNA: TGTGCCAGCCGGCAGGACAGCAATGAAAAACTGTTTTTT.

The chain combines TRBV10-3 with TRBJ2-1; 7 bases align to TRBD1. This CDR3 has 15 residues. CDR1 ENHRY and CDR2 SYGVKD come from the germline V gene. V lost 6 bases and J lost 2; bases outside the gene matches: 7. The DNA of the CDR3 is TGTGCCATCAGCCGGACAGGCGAACCCTACAATGAGCAGTTCTTC. It yields the protein CAISRTGEPYNEQFF.

The rearrangement joins TRBV6-1 to TRBJ2-1; maybe TRBD2 (6 bases). The CDR3 covers 14 residues. CDR1 and CDR2 from the germline V gene are MNHNS and SASEGT. V dropped 2 bases and J dropped 5 bases, with 10 bases sitting between them. CDR3 DNA: TGTGCCAGCAGTGAAAGGAGGGGCCACAATGAGCAGTTCTTC. Protein sequence: CASSERRGHNEQFF.

The chain combines TRBV2 with TRBJ1-1; the D gene is possibly TRBD1 (5 bases). The CDR3 contains 16 residues. Between the trimmed V and J ends, which lost 0 bases and 7 bases, there was a span of 18 bases. In germline, CDR1 is SNHLY, CDR2 FYNNEI. As DNA, the CDR3 is TGTGCCAGCAGTGAAGCGCAACGTCCAGGGTCCCTTGAAGCTTTCTTT. This codes for CASSEAQRPGSLEAFF.

This chain connects TRBV27 to TRBJ2-1; D unclear. Germline CDR1 reads MNHEY; CDR2 reads SMNVEV (reference sequence). V was trimmed by 5 bases and J by 1 base, leaving 3 bases between them. The CDR3 is made up of 12 amino acids. The CDR3 spells CASSQSYNEQFF. In DNA, the CDR3 is TGTGCCAGCAGTCAATCCTACAATGAGCAGTTCTTC.

The chain links TRBV28 to TRBJ2-1, with 9 positions matching TRBD1. J gave up 2 bases and V 7 bases, and 6 bases lay outside the gene matches. Germline V gives CDR1 MDHEN, CDR2 SYDVKM. The CDR3 consists of 15 residues. Here the CDR3 reads CASTEDRGPYNEQFF. The CDR3 coding sequence is TGTGCCAGCACCGAGGACAGGGGACCCTACAATGAGCAGTTCTTC.

The table lists this clone with a few counts. This sequence joins TRBV10-2 and TRBJ2-7; possible D gene TRBD2, 5 bases. CDR1 and CDR2 (germline): WSHSY, SAAADI. Trimming shortened V by 4 bases and J by 0 bases, and 10 bases separated the two germline ends. This CDR3 is built from 14 residues. CDR3 sequence: CASSGGESSYEQYF. CDR3 DNA: TGCGCCAGCAGTGGGGGAGAGAGCTCCTACGAGCAGTACTTC.

This clone is a singleton in its sample. V usage is TRBV7-9 and J usage is TRBJ2-7; D might be TRBD1 (7 bases). CDR3 length: 15 amino acids. Per germline, CDR1 SEHNR and CDR2 FQNEAQ (reference sequence). Trimming cost V 1 base and J 4 bases, with 14 bases left between them. The CDR3 protein is CASSLVAGGFYEQYF. The CDR3 region has the DNA TGTGCCAGCAGCTTAGTAGCAGGGGGGTTTTACGAGCAGTACTTC.

This chain uses TRBV7-2 with TRBJ2-3, with D tentatively TRBD2 (5 bases). The germline V gene has CDR1 SGHTA and CDR2 FQGNSA. The CDR3 covers 14 residues. Trimming shortened V by 3 bases and J by 10 bases, and 17 bases separated the two germline ends. The CDR3 loop is CASSFDFRAGAQYF. CDR3 bases: TGTGCCAGCAGCTTTGATTTCCGAGCCGGGGCGCAGTATTTT.

The rearrangement joins TRBV30 to TRBJ2-7; no reliable D call. Germline assignment: CDR1 GTSNPN and CDR2 SVGIG (reference sequence). The CDR3 is made up of 14 amino acids. Deletions cut 5 bases from V and 2 bases from J, with 16 bases between. CDR3 DNA: TGTGCCTGGGCTGAGACATGGAAGGCCTACGAGCAGTACTTC. This sequence encodes CAWAETWKAYEQYF.

The rearrangement uses TRBV30 and TRBJ2-1; the D is unclear. V lost 3 bases and J 2 bases, leaving 5 bases between the germline ends. CDR1 and CDR2 (germline): GTSNPN, SVGIG (reference sequence). This CDR3 spans 12 amino acids. This chain's CDR3 is CAWSPTYNEQFF. The DNA of the CDR3 is TGTGCCTGGAGCCCCACCTACAATGAGCAGTTCTTC.

This clone came up once. The genes are TRBV11-2 and TRBJ2-3; a possible D gene is TRBD2 (7 bases). The V end lost 5 bases, the J end lost 5 bases, and 17 bases lay between the germline ends. The V gene's germline CDR1 is SGHAT and CDR2 FQNNGV. The CDR3 spans 15 residues. DNA for the CDR3: TGTGCCAGCAGCCCCCTGAGGGGGGGGGTAGATACGCAGTATTTT. Translating it yields CASSPLRGGVDTQYF.

V is TRBV7-6 and J is TRBJ2-2; D is ambiguous. Germline values: CDR1 SGHVS, CDR2 FNYEAQ. This CDR3 comprises 13 residues. V was shortened by 2 bases and J by 7 bases, with 8 bases between the two germline ends. As DNA, the CDR3 is TGTGCCAGCAGCTTACTTTCGGGCGGGGAGCTGTTTTTT. The encoded protein is CASSLLSGGELFF.

The V gene is TRBV4-3, the J gene TRBJ2-3, with 8 nucleotides matching TRBD2. V shed 0 bases and J 14 bases; nucleotides not matched to a gene: 13. The CDR3 is made up of 15 amino acids. The germline gives CDR1 LGHNA, CDR2 YSLEER. The CDR3 bases are TGCGCCAGCAGCCAAGATCGGGAGGGTTCGGATTGGCGGTATTTT. Encoded protein: CASSQDREGSDWRYF.

V and J are TRBV6-5 and TRBJ1-6; tentatively, D is TRBD1 (5 bases). The CDR3 runs 13 residues. The V end was cut by 6 bases, the J end by 6 bases, with 9 bases between. The germline V gene encodes CDR1 MNHEY and CDR2 SVGAGI. In DNA form, the CDR3 reads TGTGCCAGCAGAAGGGGCCGTAATTCACCCCTCCACTTT. It is translated as CASRRGRNSPLHF.

This clone has only one observation. This chain connects TRBV5-1 to TRBJ2-5; D remains ambiguous. The CDR3 consists of 13 residues. V was trimmed by 0 bases and J by 5 bases, leaving 8 bases between them. The germline gives CDR1 SGHRS, CDR2 YFSETQ. CDR3 sequence reads: CASSLDVRETQYF. CDR3 coding DNA: TGCGCCAGCAGCTTGGACGTTCGGGAGACCCAGTACTTC.

CDR3 region: CASSPLGRGGGEQYF. In DNA, the CDR3 is TGTGCCAGCTCACCCCTAGGACGAGGGGGCGGCGAGCAGTACTTC. The chain employs TRBV18 and TRBJ2-7, with 7 positions matching TRBD1. The trim removed 3 bases at V and 6 bases at J, leaving 11 bases unmatched. The length of the CDR3 is 15 residues. Germline CDR1 is KGHSH and CDR2 is LQKENI.